The 3 T cell receptor beta chains below were found in one sample sequenced in a study of T cells in Graves' hyperthyroidism and ophthalmopathy. RNA transcripts yielded amplified TCR beta CDR3 regions. First-round RT-PCR targeting the TCR CDR3 was performed with the HTBI primer set. One entry per CDR3 protein, called by TCRdb with MiXCR from the multiplex PCR reads. The sample has around 520,000 distinct CDR3 sequences, under 15% seen once. Input material: blood. These receptor sequences come from a woman aged 18-29 years with Graves' hyperthyroidism.

This clonotype was observed a handful of times. It may be a read error: a sequence one base away is much more abundant. V usage is TRBV27 and J usage is TRBJ1-4, with 9 bases lining up with TRBD1. With 6 bases clipped from V and 5 bases from J, the junction kept 4 bases outside the gene matches. CDR1 is MNHEY, CDR2 SMNVEV, per germline (reference sequence). This CDR3 has 14 residues. The CDR3 is CASSTGTGNEKLFF. The CDR3 DNA reads as TGTGCCAGCAGCACCGGGACAGGGAATGAAAAACTGTTTTTT.

In its sample, this clonotype was seen many times. This sequence joins TRBV3-1 and TRBJ2-1; the D is unclear. The CDR3 loop spans 12 amino acids. In germline, CDR1 is LGHDT, CDR2 YNNKEL (reference sequence). Trimming cost V 4 bases and J 13 bases, with 14 bases left between them. This CDR3 reads CASSPGPPGQFF. The CDR3 coding sequence is TGTGCCAGCAGCCCCGGGCCCCCAGGACAGTTCTTC.

This chain connects TRBV7-8 to TRBJ1-6, with D unresolved. The germline V gene has CDR1 SGHVS and CDR2 FQNEAQ. Between the trimmed V and J ends, which lost 4 bases and 10 bases, there was a span of 11 bases. This CDR3 is 13 amino acids long. DNA of the CDR3: TGTGCCAGCAGCTCCGACCGACTCTCACCCCTCCACTTT. Protein product: CASSSDRLSPLHF.